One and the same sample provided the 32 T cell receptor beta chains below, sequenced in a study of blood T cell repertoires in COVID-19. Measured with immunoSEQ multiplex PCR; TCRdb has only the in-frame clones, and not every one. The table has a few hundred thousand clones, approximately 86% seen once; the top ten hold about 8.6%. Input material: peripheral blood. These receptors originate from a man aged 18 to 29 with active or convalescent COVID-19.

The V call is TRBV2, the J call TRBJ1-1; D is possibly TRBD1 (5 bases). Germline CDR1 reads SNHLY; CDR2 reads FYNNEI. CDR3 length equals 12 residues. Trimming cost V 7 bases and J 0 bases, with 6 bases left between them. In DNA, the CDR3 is TGTGCCAGCAAGGGGATGAACACTGAAGCTTTCTTT. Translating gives CASKGMNTEAFF.

The CDR3 DNA reads TGTGCCAGTAGCTCGACTAGCGGGGACCAAGAGACCCAGTACTTC. Translating gives CASSSTSGDQETQYF. This sequence joins TRBV19 and TRBJ2-5, with 11 nucleotides matching TRBD2. CDR1 is LNHDA and CDR2 is SQIVND in the germline V gene (reference sequence). Trimming at V came to 6 bases and at J to 0 bases, leaving 3 bases not matched to a gene. The CDR3 loop spans 15 amino acids.

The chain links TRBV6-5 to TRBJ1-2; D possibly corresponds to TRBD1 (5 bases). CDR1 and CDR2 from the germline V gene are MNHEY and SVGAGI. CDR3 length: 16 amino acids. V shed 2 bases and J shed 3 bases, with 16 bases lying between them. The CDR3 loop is CASSYTGWSADYGYTF. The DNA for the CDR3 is TGTGCCAGCAGTTACACAGGTTGGTCCGCTGACTATGGCTACACCTTC.

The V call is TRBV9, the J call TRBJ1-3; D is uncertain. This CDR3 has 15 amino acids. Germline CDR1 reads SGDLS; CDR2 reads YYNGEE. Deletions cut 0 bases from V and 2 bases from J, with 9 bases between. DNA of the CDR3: TGTGCCAGCAGCGTAGAAGTGGCCGCTGGAAACACCATATATTTT. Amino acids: CASSVEVAAGNTIYF.

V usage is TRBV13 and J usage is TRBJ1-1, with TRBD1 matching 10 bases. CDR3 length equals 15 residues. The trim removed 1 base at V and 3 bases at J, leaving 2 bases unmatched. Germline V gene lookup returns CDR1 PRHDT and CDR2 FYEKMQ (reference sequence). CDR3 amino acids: CASSLEGQGDTEAFF. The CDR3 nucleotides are TGTGCCAGCAGCTTAGAAGGACAGGGGGACACTGAAGCTTTCTTT.

The CDR3 reads CASSPRISPEAFF. CDR3 nucleotides: TGTGCCAGTAGTCCTCGCATTAGCCCTGAAGCTTTCTTT. J is TRBJ1-1 and V is TRBV19; D ambiguous. The CDR3 consists of 13 residues. Looked up from germline, CDR1 is LNHDA and CDR2 is SQIVND (reference sequence). Trimming shortened V by 5 bases and J by 6 bases, and 13 bases separated the two germline ends. Using reference TRBV19 and TRBJ1-1 for the parts outside the CDR3, the full variable domain is DGGITQSPKYLFRKEGQNVTLSCEQNLNHDAMYWYRQDPGQGLRLIYYSQIVNDFQKGDIAEGYSVSREKKESFPLTVTSAQKNPTAFYLCASSPRISPEAFFGQGTRLTVV.

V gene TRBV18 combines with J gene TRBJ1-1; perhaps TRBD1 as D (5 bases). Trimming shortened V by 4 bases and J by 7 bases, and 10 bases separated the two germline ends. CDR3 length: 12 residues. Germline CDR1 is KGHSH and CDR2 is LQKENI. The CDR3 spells CASSLQGVEAFF. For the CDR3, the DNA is TGTGCCAGCTCACTCCAGGGCGTTGAAGCTTTCTTT. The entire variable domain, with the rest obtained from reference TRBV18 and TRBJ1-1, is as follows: NAGVMQNPRHLVRRRGQEARLRCSPMKGHSHVYWYRQLPEEGLKFMVYLQKENIIDESGMPKERFSAEFPKEGPSILRIQQVVRGDSAAYFCASSLQGVEAFFGQGTRLTVV.

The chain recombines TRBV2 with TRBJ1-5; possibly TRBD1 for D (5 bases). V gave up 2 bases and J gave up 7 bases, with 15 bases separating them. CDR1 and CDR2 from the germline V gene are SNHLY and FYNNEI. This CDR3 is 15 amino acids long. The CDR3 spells CASSEPREVGQPQHF. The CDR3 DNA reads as TGTGCCAGCAGTGAACCCAGGGAGGTTGGGCAGCCCCAGCATTTT.

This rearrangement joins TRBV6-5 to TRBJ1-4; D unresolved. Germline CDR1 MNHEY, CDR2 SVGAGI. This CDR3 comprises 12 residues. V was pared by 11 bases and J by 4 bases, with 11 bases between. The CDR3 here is CASSGGNEKLFF. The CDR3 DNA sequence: TGTGCCTCGAGTGGCGGTAATGAAAAACTGTTTTTT.

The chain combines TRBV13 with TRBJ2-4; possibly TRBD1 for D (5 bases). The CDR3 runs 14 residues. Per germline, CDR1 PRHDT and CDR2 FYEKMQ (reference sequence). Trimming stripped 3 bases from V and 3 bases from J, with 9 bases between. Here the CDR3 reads CASSLGTGKNIQYF. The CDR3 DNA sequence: TGTGCCAGCAGCTTGGGAACAGGCAAAAACATTCAGTACTTC.

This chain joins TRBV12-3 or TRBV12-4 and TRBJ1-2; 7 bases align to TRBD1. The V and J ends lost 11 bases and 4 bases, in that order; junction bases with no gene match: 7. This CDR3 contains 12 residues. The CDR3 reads CAGGGAGYGYTF. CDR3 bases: TGTGCCGGAGGGGGCGCGGGCTATGGCTACACCTTC.

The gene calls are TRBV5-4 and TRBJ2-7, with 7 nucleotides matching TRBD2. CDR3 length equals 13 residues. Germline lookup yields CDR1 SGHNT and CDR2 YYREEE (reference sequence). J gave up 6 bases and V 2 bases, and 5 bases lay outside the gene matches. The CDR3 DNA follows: TGTGCCAGCAGCTTTCTGGGGGGGAGCGAGCAGTACTTC. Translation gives CASSFLGGSEQYF.

For the CDR3, the DNA is TGTGCCAGCAGCCACGCCTCCGGAGCAACTAATGAAAAACTGTTTTTT. Translating gives CASSHASGATNEKLFF. This chain connects TRBV5-4 to TRBJ1-4; D unclear. This CDR3 has 16 residues. Germline loops: CDR1 SGHNT, CDR2 YYREEE (reference sequence). The V gene lost 4 bases and the J gene lost 0 bases, with 13 bases spanning the gap.

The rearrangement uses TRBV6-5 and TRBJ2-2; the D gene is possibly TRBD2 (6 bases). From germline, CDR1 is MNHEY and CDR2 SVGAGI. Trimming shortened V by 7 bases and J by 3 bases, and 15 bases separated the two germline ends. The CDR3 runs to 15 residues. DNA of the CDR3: TGTGCCAGCACTCTCCGGGACTTATACACCGGGGAGCTGTTTTTT. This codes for CASTLRDLYTGELFF.

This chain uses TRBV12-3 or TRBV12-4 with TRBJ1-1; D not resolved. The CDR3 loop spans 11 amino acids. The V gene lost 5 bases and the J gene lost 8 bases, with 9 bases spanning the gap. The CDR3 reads CASSLELEAFF. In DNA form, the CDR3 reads TGTGCCAGCAGTCTGGAGCTAGAAGCTTTCTTT.

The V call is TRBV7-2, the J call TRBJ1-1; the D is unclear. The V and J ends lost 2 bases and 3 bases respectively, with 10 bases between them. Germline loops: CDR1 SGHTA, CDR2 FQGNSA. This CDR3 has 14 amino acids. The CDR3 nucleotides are TGTGCCAGCAGCTTAAACTCGCGGGACACTGAAGCTTTCTTT. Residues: CASSLNSRDTEAFF.

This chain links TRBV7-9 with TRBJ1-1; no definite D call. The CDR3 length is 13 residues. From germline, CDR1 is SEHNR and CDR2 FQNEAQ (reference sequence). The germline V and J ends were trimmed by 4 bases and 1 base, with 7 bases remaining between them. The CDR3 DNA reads TGTGCCAGCAGCTACCGACAGAACACTGAAGCTTTCTTT. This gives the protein CASSYRQNTEAFF.

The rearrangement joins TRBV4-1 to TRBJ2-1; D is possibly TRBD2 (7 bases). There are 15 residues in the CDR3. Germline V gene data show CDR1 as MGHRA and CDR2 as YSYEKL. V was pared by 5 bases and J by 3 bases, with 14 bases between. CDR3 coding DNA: TGCGCCAGCAGCTCCTGGGGGGGCGGCTACAATGAGCAGTTCTTC. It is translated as CASSSWGGGYNEQFF.

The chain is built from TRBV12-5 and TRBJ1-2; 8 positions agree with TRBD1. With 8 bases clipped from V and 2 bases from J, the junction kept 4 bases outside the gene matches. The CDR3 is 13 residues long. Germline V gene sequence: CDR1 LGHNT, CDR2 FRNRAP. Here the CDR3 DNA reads TGTGCTAGTCTGGGACAGGCGAACTATGGCTACACCTTC. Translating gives CASLGQANYGYTF.

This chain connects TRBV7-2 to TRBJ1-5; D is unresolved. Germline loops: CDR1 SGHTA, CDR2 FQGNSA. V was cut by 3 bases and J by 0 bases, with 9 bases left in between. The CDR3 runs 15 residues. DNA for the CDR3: TGTGCCAGCAGCTTGGCAGCGTATAGCAATCAGCCCCAGCATTTT. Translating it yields CASSLAAYSNQPQHF.

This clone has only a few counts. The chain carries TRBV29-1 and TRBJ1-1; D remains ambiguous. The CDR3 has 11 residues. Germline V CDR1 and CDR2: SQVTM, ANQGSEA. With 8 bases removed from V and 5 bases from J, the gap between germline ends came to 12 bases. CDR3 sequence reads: CSPRKMTEAFF. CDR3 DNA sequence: TGCAGCCCCCGTAAAATGACTGAAGCTTTCTTT.

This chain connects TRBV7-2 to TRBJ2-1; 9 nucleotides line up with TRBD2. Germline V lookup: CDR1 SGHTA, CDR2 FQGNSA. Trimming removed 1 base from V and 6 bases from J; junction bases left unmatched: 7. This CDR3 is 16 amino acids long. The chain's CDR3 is CASSLVPAGGFNEQFF. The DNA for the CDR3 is TGTGCCAGCAGCTTAGTGCCGGCGGGGGGGTTCAATGAGCAGTTCTTC. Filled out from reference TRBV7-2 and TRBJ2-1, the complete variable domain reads GAGVSQSPSNKVTEKGKDVELRCDPISGHTALYWYRQSLGQGLEFLIYFQGNSAPDKSGLPSDRFSAERTGGSVSTLTIQRTQQEDSAVYLCASSLVPAGGFNEQFFGPGTRLTVL.

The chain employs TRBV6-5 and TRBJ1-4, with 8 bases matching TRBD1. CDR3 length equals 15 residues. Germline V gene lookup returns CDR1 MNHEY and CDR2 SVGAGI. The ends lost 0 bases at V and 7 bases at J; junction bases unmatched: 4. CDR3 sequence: CASSYSQGEGEKLFF. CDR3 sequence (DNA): TGTGCCAGCAGTTACTCACAGGGGGAGGGTGAAAAACTGTTTTTT.

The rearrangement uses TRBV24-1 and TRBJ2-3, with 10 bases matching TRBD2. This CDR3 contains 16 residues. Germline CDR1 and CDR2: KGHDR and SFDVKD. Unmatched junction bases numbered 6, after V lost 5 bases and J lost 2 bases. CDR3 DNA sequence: TGTGCCACCAGTGGGGAGAGCGGGGGGGCCACAGATACGCAGTATTTT. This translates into CATSGESGGATDTQYF.

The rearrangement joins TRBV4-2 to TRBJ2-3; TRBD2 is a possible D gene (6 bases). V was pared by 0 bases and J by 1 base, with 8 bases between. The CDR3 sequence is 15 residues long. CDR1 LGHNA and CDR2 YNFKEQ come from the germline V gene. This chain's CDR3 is CASSQEWEGTDTQYF. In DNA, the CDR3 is TGTGCCAGCAGCCAAGAATGGGAGGGCACAGATACGCAGTATTTT.

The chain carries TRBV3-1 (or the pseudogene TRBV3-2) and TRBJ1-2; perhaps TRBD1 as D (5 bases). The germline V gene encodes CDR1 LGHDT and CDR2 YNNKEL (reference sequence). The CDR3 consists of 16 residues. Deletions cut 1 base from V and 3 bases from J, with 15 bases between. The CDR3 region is CASSQVPGRGYYGYTF. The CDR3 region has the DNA TGTGCCAGCAGCCAAGTACCGGGGAGGGGTTACTATGGCTACACCTTC.

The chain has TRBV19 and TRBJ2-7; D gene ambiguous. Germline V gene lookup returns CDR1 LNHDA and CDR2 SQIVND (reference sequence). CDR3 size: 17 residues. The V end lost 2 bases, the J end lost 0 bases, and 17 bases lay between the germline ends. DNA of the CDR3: TGTGCCAGTAGTATATCCCCGTATTCAGGAAGCTCCTACGAGCAGTACTTC. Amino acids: CASSISPYSGSSYEQYF.

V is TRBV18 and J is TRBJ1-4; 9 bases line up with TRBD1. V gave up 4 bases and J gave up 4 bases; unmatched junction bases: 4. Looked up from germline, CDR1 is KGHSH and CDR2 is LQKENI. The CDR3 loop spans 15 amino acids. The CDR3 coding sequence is TGTGCCAGCTCACTAAGGGACAGGGATAATGAAAAACTGTTTTTT. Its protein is CASSLRDRDNEKLFF.

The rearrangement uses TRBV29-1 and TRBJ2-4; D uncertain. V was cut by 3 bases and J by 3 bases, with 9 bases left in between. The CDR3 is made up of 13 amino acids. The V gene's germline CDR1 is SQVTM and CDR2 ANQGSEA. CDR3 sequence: CSVDGVDKNIQYF. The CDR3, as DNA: TGCAGCGTTGATGGAGTAGACAAAAACATTCAGTACTTC.

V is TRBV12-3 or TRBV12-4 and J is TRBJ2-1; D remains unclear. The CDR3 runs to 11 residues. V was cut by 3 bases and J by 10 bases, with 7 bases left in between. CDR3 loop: CASSFTHEQFF. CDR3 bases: TGTGCCAGCAGTTTCACACACGAGCAGTTCTTC.

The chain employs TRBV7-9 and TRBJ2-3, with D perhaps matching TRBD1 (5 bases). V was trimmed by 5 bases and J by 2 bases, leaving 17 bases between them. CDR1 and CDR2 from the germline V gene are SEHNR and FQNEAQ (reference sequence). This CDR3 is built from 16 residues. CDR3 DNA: TGTGCCAGCAGCCCCCCCCAGGGTCCGCCCACAGATACGCAGTATTTT. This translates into CASSPPQGPPTDTQYF. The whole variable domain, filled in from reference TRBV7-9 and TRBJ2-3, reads DTGVSQNPRHKITKRGQNVTFRCDPISEHNRLYWYRQTLGQGPEFLTYFQNEAQLEKSRLLSDRFSAERPKGSFSTLEIQRTEQGDSAMYLCASSPPQGPPTDTQYFGPGTRLTVL.

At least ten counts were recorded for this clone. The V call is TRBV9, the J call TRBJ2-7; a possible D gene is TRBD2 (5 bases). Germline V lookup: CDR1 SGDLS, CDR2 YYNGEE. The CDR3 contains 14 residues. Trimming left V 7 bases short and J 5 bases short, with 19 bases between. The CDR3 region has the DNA TGTGCCAGCGGGGTGGCCTCGGGGAACCACGAGCAGTACTTC. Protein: CASGVASGNHEQYF.